The 4 T cell receptor beta chains below all came from one sample that was sequenced in a study of blood T cells in healthy people across ages. The use of a sample-barcoded 5' primer and a J-beta primer mix characterized a second PCR of roughly 6 to 11 cycles. One entry per CDR3 protein, called by TCRdb with MiXCR from the 5' RACE reads. Counted here are 2 million or so distinct CDR3 sequences, approximately 50% occurring once; the ten biggest clones make up over 2%. Specimen: blood. These receptors came from a woman in her forties in good health.

The chain carries TRBV7-2 and TRBJ2-3, with D maybe TRBD2 (7 bases). CDR3 length: 18 amino acids. Germline CDR1 is SGHTA and CDR2 is FQGNSA. Trimming took off 5 bases at V and 3 bases at J, with 24 bases between the two ends. The CDR3 DNA sequence: TGTGCCAGCAGCGAACCACGAGGGGGGGTTATCAGAACAGATACGCAGTATTTT. Translating gives CASSEPRGGVIRTDTQYF.

V usage is TRBV6-2 or TRBV6-3 and J usage is TRBJ2-7; 9 bases agree with TRBD1. The ends lost 2 bases at V and 1 base at J; junction bases unmatched: 9. The CDR3 is made up of 17 amino acids. Looked up from germline, CDR1 is MNHEY and CDR2 is SVGEGT. The CDR3, as DNA: TGTGCCAGCAGTTACATTGTTGGGACAGGGAGGTCCTACGAGCAGTACTTC. Its translation is CASSYIVGTGRSYEQYF.

The rearrangement joins TRBV20-1 to TRBJ1-4; maybe TRBD1 (6 bases). The CDR3 is 14 amino acids. Trimming took 0 bases from V and 9 from J, leaving 14 bases between them. Looked up from germline, CDR1 is DFQATT and CDR2 is SNEGSKA (reference sequence). DNA of the CDR3: TGCAGTGCTAGAGATAGGGGGATGACTCAAAAACTGTTTTTT. Translation: CSARDRGMTQKLFF.

The chain couples TRBV5-1 to TRBJ1-4; tentatively, D is TRBD1 (6 bases). Per the germline V gene, CDR1 is SGHRS and CDR2 is YFSETQ. V was clipped by 0 bases and J by 8 bases, with 11 bases between them. The CDR3 spans 14 residues. CDR3 protein: CASSLEGTKEKLFF. CDR3 nucleotide sequence: TGCGCCAGCAGCTTGGAGGGGACAAAGGAAAAACTGTTTTTT.